This section outlines one T cell receptor beta chain sequence together with its context. The antigen remains unidentified. The CDR3 totals 18 residues. Germline CDR1 and CDR2: MNHEY and SMNVEV (reference sequence). V lost 5 bases and J 2 bases, leaving 22 bases between the germline ends. The data were obtained in a study of T cell responses to AZD1222 COVID-19 vaccine. Data came from immunoSEQ multiplex PCR; TCRdb stores just in-frame clones and leaves some out. The sample has approximately 120,000 clones, 90% seen once. Regarding the study as a whole: Spike-specific TCR breadth and depth went up after people got two AZD1222 doses. Seropositivity was recorded at baseline in only a handful of AZD1222 recipients. The study found vaccine-associated CD4 TCRs spanning spike, dominant at 160-218 and 743-854.

The chain employs TRBV27 and TRBJ1-3; no definite D call. This material consisted of peripheral blood, taken on day 0 of AZD1222 vaccination. The sequence was obtained from an adult in good health. The CDR3 here is CASSLSHHPKVPGNTIYF. CDR3 coding DNA: TGTGCCAGCAGTCTGTCTCACCACCCAAAGGTTCCTGGAAACACCATATATTTT.